The rows below give T cell receptor beta chains drawn from one sample of a study of cytomegalovirus exposure and HLA in healthy donors. Libraries were prepared by immunoSEQ multiplex PCR; TCRdb keeps only in-frame clonotypes and omits some of them. The sample includes hundreds of thousands of clones, about 85% of them seen just once. The sequenced material came from PBMCs. The source of these receptors is a girl aged 2 to 9 in good health and CMV-seronegative. Each CDR3 is given with its conserved first and last residue. A D gene is named only where the DNA matches it firmly. Rows may omit the clone size; those that give it use once, few, many or a size class.

>TRBV2|.|.|TRBJ1-4
TGTGCCAGCAGGCGCGAATCTGAAAAACTGTTTTTT
CASRRESEKLFF
>TRBV9|TRBD1|.|TRBJ2-2
TGTGCCAGCAGCACCAGAACAGGGGGCGGGGAGCTGTTTTTT
CASSTRTGGGELFF
>TRBV7-9|TRBD1|.|TRBJ1-4
TGTGCCAGCAGCTCCTCGACAGGGATAAATGAAAAACTGTTTTTT
CASSSSTGINEKLFF
>TRBV6-6|.|.|TRBJ1-6
TGTGCCAGCAGTTACTCTGGCGGGGGCAATTCACCCCTCCACTTT
CASSYSGGGNSPLHF
>TRBV19|TRBD1|.|TRBJ2-3
TGTGCCAGTAGAACCAGGGGGCTAAGGACAGATACGCAGTATTTT
CASRTRGLRTDTQYF
>TRBV5-6|.|.|TRBJ1-2
TGTGCCAGCAGCTTGGCGGGACAAGGAAATAACTATGGCTACACCTTC
CASSLAGQGNNYGYTF
>TRBV27|TRBD2|.|TRBJ2-1
TGTGCCAGCAGTTTGGGTAGCGGGAGGACCTACAATGAGCAGTTCTTC
CASSLGSGRTYNEQFF
>TRBV7-2|TRBD1|.|TRBJ1-3
TGTGCCAGCAGCCCCCGGACAGGGGCGACTGGAAACACCATATATTTT
CASSPRTGATGNTIYF
>TRBV2|.|.|TRBJ1-5
TGTGCCAGCAGTGAAGCGGGGGGATCAGGTCAGCCCCAGCATTTT
CASSEAGGSGQPQHF
>TRBV5-1|TRBD2|.|TRBJ2-3
TGCGCCAGCAGCTTGGCTAGCGGGGGCCCCACGCAGTATTTT
CASSLASGGPTQYF
>TRBV11-2|TRBD1|few|TRBJ2-4
TGTGCCAGCAGCCGGACAGGGGGCAACATTCAGTACTTC
CASSRTGGNIQYF
>TRBV6-1|TRBD1|.|TRBJ1-3
TGTGCCAGCAGTGAAGGCAGGGGGTCTATTCACTCTGGAAACACCATATATTTT
CASSEGRGSIHSGNTIYF
>TRBV30|.|.|TRBJ1-4
TGTGCCCAGGACAGTAATGAAAAACTGTTTTTT
CAQDSNEKLFF
>TRBV6-5|.|.|TRBJ1-6
TGTGCCAGCAGTTACAAGGAGTCACCCCTCCACTTT
CASSYKESPLHF
>TRBV7-6|.|once|TRBJ1-1
TGTGCCAGCAGCTTATGGAGTTTAGAGAGCACTGAAGCTTTCTTT
CASSLWSLESTEAFF
>TRBV27|.|.|TRBJ1-1
TGTGCCAGCAGTTTAACCCTAACAGGGTATGGGGGAGCTTTCTTT
CASSLTLTGYGGAFF
>TRBV6-1|.|.|TRBJ1-1
TGTGCCAGCTCCGGAAGACGGACAAACACTGAAGCTTTCTTT
CASSGRRTNTEAFF
>TRBV7-8|TRBD1|.|TRBJ1-2
TGTGCCAGCAGCTTAGATCTACTTTGGGACAGGCCTAACTATGGCTACACCTTC
CASSLDLLWDRPNYGYTF
>TRBV7-6|TRBD1|.|TRBJ2-6
TGTGCCAGCAGCCCCGCGGACAGGTCGCCCTCTGGGGCCAACGTCCTGACTTTC
CASSPADRSPSGANVLTF
>TRBV6-5|.|few|TRBJ1-1
TGTGCCTCCAGGGGGAACACTGAAGCTTTCTTT
CASRGNTEAFF
>TRBV7-9|TRBD2|.|TRBJ2-1
TGTGCCAGCAGCTCTCGACTAGCGGGGGCTCTCTACAATGAGCAGTTCTTC
CASSSRLAGALYNEQFF
>TRBV5-1|TRBD1|.|TRBJ1-4
TGCGCCAGCAGCTGGACAGGGGGCAATGAAAAACTGTTTTTT
CASSWTGGNEKLFF
>TRBV4-1|TRBD1|few|TRBJ1-5
TGCGCCAGCAGCCAAGAAGGGGGCGCGAGCAATCAGCCCCAGCATTTT
CASSQEGGASNQPQHF
>TRBV27|TRBD1|.|TRBJ1-2
TGTGCCAGCAGTTTAGTCGGGACAGGGGGAAATGGCTACACCTTC
CASSLVGTGGNGYTF
>TRBV13|TRBD1|few|TRBJ1-1
TGTGCCAGCAGCCCCAGGGGGTCGAACACTGAAGCTTTCTTT
CASSPRGSNTEAFF
>TRBV12-2|.|.|TRBJ2-7
TGTGCAAGTCGCTTCGGGGGGAAGGGCTACGAGCAGTACTTC
CASRFGGKGYEQYF